This T cell receptor (beta chain) is drawn from a study of response to subunit inactivated influenza vaccine. Regarding the study as a whole: Authors suggested that a seasonal influenza vaccination recruits few new T cells each time.

CDR1 SSHAT and CDR2 FNYEAQ come from the germline V gene (reference sequence). The CDR3 covers 16 residues. This clonotype has just a few counts. The target antigen is unknown. An end of the junction does not agree with germline; a read error may underlie this. TCRdb recomputed calls from the RT-PCR reads with MiXCR, one row per CDR3 protein. The sample holds about 780,000 distinct CDR3 sequences, under 20% seen once. This sequence originates from a man aged 45 to 65 who received an inactivated influenza vaccine. The sample in question was PBMCs from blood, obtained around 5 days after vaccination. The chain recombines TRBV7-7 with TRBJ2-3; the D call may be TRBD1 or TRBD2 (5 bases each). The CDR3 nucleotides are TGTGCTAGCAGTCCAACGGGGACGGCGCATCGGGTTTCGCAGTATTTT. This codes for CASSPTGTAHRVSQYF.